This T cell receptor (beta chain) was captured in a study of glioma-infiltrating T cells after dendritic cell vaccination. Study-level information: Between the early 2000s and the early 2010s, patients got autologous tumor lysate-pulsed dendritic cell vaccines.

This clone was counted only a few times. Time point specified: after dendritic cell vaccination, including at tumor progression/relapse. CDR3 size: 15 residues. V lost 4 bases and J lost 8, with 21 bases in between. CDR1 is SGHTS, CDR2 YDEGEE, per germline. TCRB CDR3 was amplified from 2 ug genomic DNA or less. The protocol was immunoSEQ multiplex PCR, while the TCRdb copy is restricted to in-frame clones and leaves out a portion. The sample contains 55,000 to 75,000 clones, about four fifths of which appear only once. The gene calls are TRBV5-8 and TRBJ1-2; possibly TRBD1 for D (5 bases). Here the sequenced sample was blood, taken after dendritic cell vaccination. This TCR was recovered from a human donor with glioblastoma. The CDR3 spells CASSQKSRDFGGYTF. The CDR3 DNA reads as TGTGCCAGCAGCCAGAAATCTCGGGACTTCGGGGGCTACACCTTC.